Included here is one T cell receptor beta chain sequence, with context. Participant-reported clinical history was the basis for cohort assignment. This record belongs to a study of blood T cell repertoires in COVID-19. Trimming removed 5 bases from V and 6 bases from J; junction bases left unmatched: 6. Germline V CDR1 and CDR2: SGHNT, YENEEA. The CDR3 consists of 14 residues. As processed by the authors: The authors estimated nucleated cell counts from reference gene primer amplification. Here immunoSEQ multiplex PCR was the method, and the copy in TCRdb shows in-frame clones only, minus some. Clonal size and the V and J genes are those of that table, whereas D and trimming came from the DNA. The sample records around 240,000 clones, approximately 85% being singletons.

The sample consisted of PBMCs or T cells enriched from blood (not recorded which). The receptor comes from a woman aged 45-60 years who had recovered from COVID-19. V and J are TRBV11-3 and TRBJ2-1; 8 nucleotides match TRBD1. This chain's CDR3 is CASSTRTGPNEQFF. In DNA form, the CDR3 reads TGTGCCAGCAGCACCCGGACAGGGCCCAATGAGCAGTTCTTC.